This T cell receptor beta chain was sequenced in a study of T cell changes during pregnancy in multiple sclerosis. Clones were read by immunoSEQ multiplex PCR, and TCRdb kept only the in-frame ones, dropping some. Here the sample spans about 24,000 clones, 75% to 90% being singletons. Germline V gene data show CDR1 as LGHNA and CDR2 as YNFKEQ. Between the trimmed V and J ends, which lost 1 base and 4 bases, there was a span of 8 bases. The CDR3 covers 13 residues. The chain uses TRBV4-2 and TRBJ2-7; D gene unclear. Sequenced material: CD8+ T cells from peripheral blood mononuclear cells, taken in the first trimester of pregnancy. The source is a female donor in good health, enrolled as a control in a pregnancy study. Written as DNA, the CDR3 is TGTGCCAGCAGCCAAGGAACGGGTTACGAGCAGTACTTC. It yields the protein CASSQGTGYEQYF.